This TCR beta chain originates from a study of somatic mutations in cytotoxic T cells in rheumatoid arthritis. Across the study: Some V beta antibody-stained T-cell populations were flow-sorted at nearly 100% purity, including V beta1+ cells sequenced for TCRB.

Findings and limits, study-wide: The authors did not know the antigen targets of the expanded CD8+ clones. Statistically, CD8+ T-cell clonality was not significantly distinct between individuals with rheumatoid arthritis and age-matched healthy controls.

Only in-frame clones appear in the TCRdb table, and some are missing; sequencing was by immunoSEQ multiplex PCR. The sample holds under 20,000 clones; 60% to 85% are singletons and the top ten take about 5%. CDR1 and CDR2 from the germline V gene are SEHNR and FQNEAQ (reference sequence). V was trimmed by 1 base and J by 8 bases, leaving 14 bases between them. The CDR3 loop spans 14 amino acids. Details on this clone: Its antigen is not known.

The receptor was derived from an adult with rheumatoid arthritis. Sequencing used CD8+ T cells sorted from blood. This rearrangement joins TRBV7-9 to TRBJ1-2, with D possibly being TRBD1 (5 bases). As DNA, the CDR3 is TGTGCCAGCAGCTTAGGCCTGGGACCGTGGGGCTACACCTTC. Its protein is CASSLGLGPWGYTF.